This T cell receptor (beta chain) was captured by sequencing in a study of OX40 agonist ivuxolimab in advanced cancers. Study-wide context: Three dose-escalation patients had partial responses: one with hepatocellular carcinoma and two with cutaneous melanoma.

The germline V gene has CDR1 SGDLS and CDR2 YYNGEE. V shed 3 bases and J 4 bases; nucleotides not matched to a gene: 9. This CDR3 contains 15 residues. Repertoires were generated with immunoSEQ multiplex PCR, while TCRdb's copy carries only in-frame clones and drops some. Of about 76,000 clones listed, approximately 80% are singletons. This clone was detected a few times. What it recognizes is unknown. Findings and limits, study-wide: Average numbers of expanded clones were greater in CD8+ T cells than in CD4+.

The sample in question was CD4+ or CD8+ T cells sorted from blood, obtained in a trial of the OX40 agonist ivuxolimab. The chain recombines TRBV9 with TRBJ1-1; TRBD1 agrees at 7 bases. This sequence was found in an adult with an advanced solid tumor such as melanoma, head and neck, liver or kidney cancer. The CDR3 DNA sequence: TGTGCCAGCAGCGCCCCGAAGGCAGGGGGCACTGAAGCTTTCTTT. Translating it yields CASSAPKAGGTEAFF.